The 24 T cell receptor beta chains given below trace back to one sample, sequenced in a study of blood T cells in healthy people across ages. For the second PCR, which ran for about 6 to 11 cycles, a sample-barcoded 5' primer and a J-beta primer mix were used. MiXCR, run by TCRdb on the 5' RACE reads, gives a single entry per CDR3 protein. The sample contains 780,000 or so distinct CDR3 sequences, approximately 60% of which appear only once. Sequenced material: blood. Receptor source: a man in his forties in good health.

The chain recombines TRBV20-1 with TRBJ1-1; TRBD1 aligns across 10 bases. The junction had 10 bases not matched to a gene; V was cut back by 6 bases and J by 3 bases. Germline-derived CDR1 and CDR2 are DFQATT and SNEGSKA (reference sequence). The CDR3 extends over 15 amino acids. CDR3 amino acids: CSAGQGGIWDTEAFF. As DNA, the CDR3 is TGCAGTGCAGGACAGGGGGGGATCTGGGACACTGAAGCTTTCTTT.

In regard to this clonotype: Given a much more abundant clone one base away, this may be a read error. The chain employs TRBV20-1 and TRBJ2-3; D is ambiguous. Germline CDR1 and CDR2: DFQATT and SNEGSKA (reference sequence). The CDR3 has 15 amino acids. The CDR3 protein is CNAARDGSSTDTQYF. CDR3 DNA sequence: TGCAATGCCGCCCGTGACGGCTCTAGCACAGATACGCAGTATTTT.

This clonotype occurred a few times. The chain uses TRBV5-8 and TRBJ2-3; D perhaps matches TRBD2 (5 bases). V was shortened by 0 bases and J by 6 bases, with 14 bases between the two germline ends. In germline, CDR1 is SGHTS, CDR2 YDEGEE. The CDR3 sequence is 15 residues long. The CDR3 region is CASSLVLGPTDTQYF. The CDR3 bases are TGTGCCAGCAGCTTGGTACTAGGACCCACCGATACGCAGTATTTT.

The chain combines TRBV4-1 with TRBJ2-7; 15 nucleotides line up with TRBD2. Trimming took 4 bases from V and 1 from J; bases not matched to a gene: 5. Germline V gives CDR1 MGHRA, CDR2 YSYEKL. The CDR3 spans 17 residues. The CDR3 region is CASSLGLAGGGSYEQYF. The CDR3, as DNA: TGCGCCAGCAGCCTGGGACTAGCGGGAGGTGGGTCCTACGAGCAGTACTTC.

J is TRBJ1-6 and V is TRBV12-3 or TRBV12-4; 7 nucleotides align to TRBD1. Trimming took 5 bases from V and 8 from J; bases not matched to a gene: 6. The CDR3 spans 14 residues. CDR3 sequence (DNA): TGTGCCAGCAGTATCCGGGACAGTGATTCACCCCTCCACTTT. Its protein is CASSIRDSDSPLHF.

The DNA for the CDR3 is TGTGCCACCAGTGAGGCCGGGCCTCAGAGGCACGAGCAGTACTTC. The encoded protein is CATSEAGPQRHEQYF. The gene calls are TRBV24-1 and TRBJ2-7, with unresolved D. Per germline, CDR1 KGHDR and CDR2 SFDVKD. Trimming shortened V by 4 bases and J by 5 bases, and 17 bases separated the two germline ends. The length of the CDR3 is 15 residues.

This chain links TRBV20-1 with TRBJ2-1; 13 bases align to TRBD2. CDR3 size: 17 residues. CDR1 DFQATT and CDR2 SNEGSKA come from the germline V gene (reference sequence). The CDR3 spells CRSGTSGNGGSYNEQFF. As DNA, the CDR3 is TGCAGGTCCGGGACTAGCGGGAACGGAGGCTCCTACAATGAGCAGTTCTTC.

The chain links TRBV7-9 to TRBJ1-2, with a possible D match to TRBD1 (5 bases). From germline, CDR1 is SEHNR and CDR2 FQNEAQ (reference sequence). This CDR3 region has 15 residues. V dropped 5 bases and J dropped 3 bases, with 16 bases sitting between them. CDR3 nucleotides: TGTGCCAGCAGCGGCCGGCAGTGGGGGGACTATGGCTACACCTTC. The encoded protein is CASSGRQWGDYGYTF.

This clonotype was counted between two and nine times. This chain uses TRBV7-9 with TRBJ2-3, with D hard to call. Trimming pared 5 bases from V and 2 bases from J, leaving 14 bases between. The germline gives CDR1 SEHNR, CDR2 FQNEAQ (reference sequence). CDR3 length: 15 residues. CDR3 protein: CASSASDANTDTQYF. The CDR3 DNA reads as TGTGCCAGCAGCGCCTCGGACGCTAACACAGATACGCAGTATTTT.

V is TRBV7-9 and J is TRBJ2-7; 9 nucleotides match TRBD2. The CDR3 has 20 residues. With 1 base clipped from V and 3 bases from J, the junction kept 19 bases outside the gene matches. CDR1 SEHNR and CDR2 FQNEAQ come from the germline V gene (reference sequence). CDR3 nucleotide sequence: TGTGCCAGCAGCTTAGTGGGTACTTACGAAGCTAGCGGGATACTCTACGAGCAGTACTTC. The encoded protein is CASSLVGTYEASGILYEQYF.

The chain joins TRBV5-4 to TRBJ2-6; 7 nucleotides line up with TRBD1. This CDR3 spans 18 amino acids. The V gene end was trimmed by 0 bases and the J gene end by 5 bases; junction bases not matched to a gene: 11. Germline CDR1 SGHNT, CDR2 YYREEE (reference sequence). In DNA form, the CDR3 reads TGTGCCAGCAGCTTGGTCGGGACAGACACCTTCCGGGCCAACGTCCTGACTTTC. Its protein product is CASSLVGTDTFRANVLTF.

This chain links TRBV7-2 with TRBJ1-4; 7 positions agree with TRBD1. Germline V gene data show CDR1 as SGHTA and CDR2 as FQGNSA. CDR3 length equals 15 residues. V lost 5 bases to trimming and J lost 6 bases; unmatched junction nucleotides: 9. The CDR3 nucleotides are TGTGCCAGCAGCCATCCTGGGGACAGTGATGAAAAACTGTTTTTT. Protein sequence: CASSHPGDSDEKLFF.

This chain links TRBV7-2 with TRBJ2-7, with 8 bases fitting TRBD1. Germline V CDR1 and CDR2: SGHTA, FQGNSA. The CDR3 sequence is 15 residues long. V lost 5 bases and J lost 8; bases outside the gene matches: 14. DNA of the CDR3: TGTGCCAGCAGCCCAGGGACAGGACCAAATTACAAGCAGTACTTC. Translated: CASSPGTGPNYKQYF.

This chain connects TRBV4-2 to TRBJ2-5; D gene uncertain. Germline V gives CDR1 LGHNA, CDR2 YNFKEQ. Trimming left V 0 bases short and J 6 bases short, with 23 bases between. This CDR3 comprises 18 residues. CDR3 nucleotide sequence: TGTGCCAGCAGCCAAGATCACAGTAGTCGCCCCCAAGTCAAGACCCAGTACTTC. This encodes CASSQDHSSRPQVKTQYF.

This chain uses TRBV4-1 with TRBJ2-3, with D perhaps matching TRBD2 (5 bases). Trimming shortened V by 0 bases and J by 7 bases, and 11 bases separated the two germline ends. Germline CDR1 and CDR2: MGHRA and YSYEKL. The CDR3 covers 14 residues. CDR3 residues: CASSQDMPSNTQYF. The CDR3 region has the DNA TGCGCCAGCAGCCAAGATATGCCTAGCAATACGCAGTATTTT.

The V call is TRBV7-6, the J call TRBJ2-1; D might be TRBD2 (5 bases). The CDR3 contains 14 residues. Germline-derived CDR1 and CDR2 are SGHVS and FNYEAQ. V was cut by 6 bases and J by 6 bases, with 15 bases left in between. CDR3 sequence reads: CASRSLGRPNEQFF. CDR3 coding DNA: TGTGCCAGCAGATCCTTGGGGAGACCCAATGAGCAGTTCTTC.

V and J are TRBV11-3 and TRBJ2-5; possibly TRBD2 for D (6 bases). V lost 0 bases and J lost 11, with 16 bases in between. Germline V CDR1 and CDR2: SGHNT, YENEEA. The CDR3 sequence is 14 residues long. CDR3 DNA sequence: TGTGCCAGCAGCTTAGAATCTAACGTTCGGGAGCAGTACTTC. Translation: CASSLESNVREQYF.

This clonotype was seen ten or more times. V is TRBV20-1 and J is TRBJ1-6, with 10 positions matching TRBD1. Germline CDR1 DFQATT, CDR2 SNEGSKA (reference sequence). The CDR3 totals 15 residues. V dropped 0 bases and J dropped 9; count of bases not matched to a gene: 5. The CDR3 DNA is TGCAGTGCTAGAGATGAGGGACAGGGGAGTTCACCCCTCCACTTT. Protein product: CSARDEGQGSSPLHF.

For this clonotype: An end of the junction differs from the germline gene, which may be a read error. This chain connects TRBV29-1 to TRBJ1-4; D unclear. The germline CDR1 and CDR2 sequences are SQVTM and ANQGSEA. This CDR3 region has 10 residues. As DNA, the CDR3 is TGCAGCGGGGGTGCTGAAGAACTGTTTTTT. This codes for CSGGAEELFF.

The rearrangement links TRBV4-2 to TRBJ1-1; D unresolved. V gave up 0 bases and J gave up 2 bases, with 7 bases separating them. The V gene's germline CDR1 is LGHNA and CDR2 YNFKEQ. The CDR3 is 14 residues long. The CDR3 spells CASSQEKGNTEAFF. CDR3 sequence (DNA): TGTGCCAGCAGCCAAGAGAAGGGCAACACTGAAGCTTTCTTT.

The chain is built from TRBV2 and TRBJ2-7, with a tentative D call TRBD2 (5 bases). There are 15 residues in the CDR3. Trimming removed 4 bases at V and 0 bases at J, with 13 bases between. CDR1 is SNHLY and CDR2 is FYNNEI in the germline V gene. The CDR3 loop reads CASSAEGQSSYEQYF. The DNA of the CDR3 is TGTGCCAGCAGTGCTGAGGGCCAAAGCTCCTACGAGCAGTACTTC.

Comment on this clonotype: This may be a read error: a much more frequent sequence differs by one nucleotide. The chain carries TRBV20-1 and TRBJ2-3; 8 nucleotides agree with TRBD2. This CDR3 spans 19 amino acids. Unmatched junction bases numbered 14, after V lost 0 bases and J lost 0 bases. Germline assignment: CDR1 DFQATT and CDR2 SNEGSKA (reference sequence). CDR3 residues: CSARDRRGQAGASTDTQYF. The CDR3 region has the DNA TGCAGTGCTAGAGATCGTCGGGGACAAGCGGGAGCTAGCACAGATACGCAGTATTTT.

This clonotype has just a few counts. CDR3 region: CASSHTSGGYEQYF. As DNA, the CDR3 is TGCGCCAGCAGCCACACTAGCGGGGGCTACGAGCAGTACTTC. The rearrangement joins TRBV4-1 to TRBJ2-7; 11 nucleotides align to TRBD2. Losses at the gene ends were 3 bases for V and 3 bases for J; bases not matched to a gene: 1. The length of the CDR3 is 14 residues. Germline V gives CDR1 MGHRA, CDR2 YSYEKL.

A single count supports this clonotype. This chain links TRBV20-1 with TRBJ2-5, with D hard to call. The DNA end is more similar to TRBJ2-7, so the J call may be wrong. This CDR3 region has 12 residues. The germline CDR1 and CDR2 sequences are DFQATT and SNEGSKA (reference sequence). The CDR3 spells CSASMDDYEQYF. The CDR3 DNA reads TGCAGTGCTTCAATGGATGACTACGAGCAGTACTTC.